This is a list of T cell receptor beta chains from one sample in a study of T cells in Graves' hyperthyroidism and ophthalmopathy. TCRdb called the multiplex PCR reads again in MiXCR, with one record for every CDR3 protein. The sample lists some 550,000 distinct CDR3 sequences, approximately 15% occurring once. The sequenced sample was blood. Receptors were obtained from a woman between 40 and 50 years old with Graves' ophthalmopathy. The CDR3 runs from the conserved cysteine through the conserved F or W. The order of the fields is clone size, V gene, J gene, D gene, CDR3 protein, CDR3 DNA. A D gene is named only where the DNA matches it firmly. Rows give clone size only sometimes, using once, few, many, or a class for an expanded clone.

>many|TRBV3-1|TRBJ2-7|NA
CASRSETYEQYF
TGTGCCAGCCGCTCGGAAACCTACGAGCAGTACTTC
>few|TRBV20-1|TRBJ2-7|TRBD2
CSASLAGSSYEQYF
TGCAGTGCTAGTTTAGCGGGAAGCTCCTACGAGCAGTACTTC
>NA|TRBV19|TRBJ2-3|TRBD2
CASSSRLAGAPDTQYF
TGTGCCAGTAGTTCGAGACTAGCGGGAGCCCCAGATACGCAGTATTTT
>NA|TRBV4-1|TRBJ2-1|TRBD2
CASSQVAGTANEQFF
TGCGCCAGCAGCCAAGTAGCGGGAACGGCCAATGAGCAGTTCTTC
>NA|TRBV5-6|TRBJ2-2|NA
CVSSRLTDTGELFF
TGTGTCAGCAGTCGTCTCACAGACACCGGGGAGCTGTTTTTT
>once|TRBV6-1|TRBJ2-3|NA
CASSEAGIRADTQYF
TGTGCCAGCAGTGAAGCGGGGATAAGGGCAGATACGCAGTATTTT
>many|TRBV10-2|TRBJ2-7|TRBD2
CASRAGTSGRALDEQYF
TGCGCCAGCAGAGCCGGGACTAGCGGGAGGGCCTTGGACGAGCAGTACTTC
>many|TRBV3-1|TRBJ2-1|TRBD1
CASSAPGTATYNEQFF
TGTGCCAGCAGCGCTCCCGGGACAGCAACTTACAATGAGCAGTTCTTC
>few|TRBV5-1|TRBJ1-5|TRBD1
CASSSGQVGDPQHF
TGCGCCAGCAGCTCTGGACAGGTCGGAGATCCCCAGCATTTT
>NA|TRBV11-2|TRBJ1-2|NA
CASSLAAGTYGYTF
TGTGCCAGCAGCTTAGCGGCGGGGACCTATGGCTACACCTTC
>few|TRBV29-1|TRBJ2-4|NA
CSVEGQGPKNIQYF
TGCAGCGTTGAAGGGCAGGGACCAAAAAACATTCAGTACTTC
>few|TRBV6-1|TRBJ1-1|NA
CASRAGTQNTEAFF
TGTGCCAGCCGGGCCGGGACACAGAACACTGAAGCTTTCTTT
>few|TRBV11-2|TRBJ2-6|NA
CASSLDSSGANVLTF
TGTGCCAGCAGCTTAGATAGCTCTGGGGCCAACGTCCTGACTTTC
>many|TRBV11-2|TRBJ2-1|NA
CASSPVGSGNDEQFF
TGTGCCAGCAGCCCCGTGGGAAGTGGGAACGATGAGCAGTTCTTC
>NA|TRBV14|TRBJ2-3|NA
CASSQGGAGNTQYF
TGTGCCAGCAGCCAAGGAGGGGCCGGGAATACGCAGTATTTT
>many|TRBV20-1|TRBJ2-7|NA
CSARDTSYEQYF
TGCAGTGCTAGGGACACCTCCTACGAGCAGTACTTC
>few|TRBV30|TRBJ2-2|NA
CAWSLGGGELFF
TGTGCCTGGTCTCTAGGAGGCGGGGAGCTGTTTTTT
>few|TRBV18|TRBJ2-7|TRBD1
CASSADRVRPREQYF
TGTGCCAGCTCAGCCGACAGGGTCAGGCCTCGCGAGCAGTACTTC
>many|TRBV6-1|TRBJ1-6|NA
CASGGLERGPNSPLHF
TGTGCCAGCGGGGGGTTAGAGCGGGGGCCTAATTCACCCCTCCACTTT
>NA|TRBV28|TRBJ1-6|NA
CASSPRGSSYNSPLHF
TGTGCCAGCAGTCCCCGGGGGAGCTCCTATAATTCACCCCTCCACTTT
>NA|TRBV6-2/TRBV6-3|TRBJ2-3|TRBD2
CASSRPGLAGGPDTQYF
TGTGCCAGCAGTAGACCCGGACTAGCGGGGGGCCCAGATACGCAGTATTTT
>few|TRBV7-3|TRBJ2-1|NA
CASSPRRGAISYNEQFF
TGTGCCAGCAGCCCCCGCCGGGGAGCTATCTCCTACAATGAGCAGTTCTTC
>many|TRBV7-2|TRBJ1-5|NA
CASSLSHNQPQHF
TGTGCCAGCAGCTTATCCCACAATCAGCCCCAGCATTTT
>many|TRBV20-1|TRBJ2-5|NA
CSARRGTGSTQYF
TGCAGTGCTAGAAGGGGGACGGGGTCGACCCAGTACTTC
>few|TRBV19|TRBJ2-1|TRBD2
CAVSGEGSNEQFF
TGTGCGGTTAGCGGGGAAGGGTCCAATGAGCAGTTCTTC
>NA|TRBV18|TRBJ2-1|NA
CASSPVSKSSYNEQFF
TGTGCCAGCTCACCGGTAAGCAAAAGCTCCTACAATGAGCAGTTCTTC
>many|TRBV28|TRBJ2-3|TRBD2
CASRHSGRAQYF
TGTGCCAGCAGACATAGCGGGAGGGCGCAGTATTTT
>many|TRBV30|TRBJ2-1|TRBD1
CAWSVQGMNEQFF
TGTGCCTGGAGTGTACAGGGGATGAATGAGCAGTTCTTC
>few|TRBV4-1|TRBJ2-2|NA
CASSQEIRDTGELFF
TGCGCCAGCAGCCAAGAAATCAGGGACACCGGGGAGCTGTTTTTT
>many|TRBV20-1|TRBJ1-1|NA
CSATKIGATEAFF
TGCAGTGCTACGAAGATCGGGGCCACTGAAGCTTTCTTT
>NA|TRBV9|TRBJ2-1|NA
CASSVGGLGDEQFF
TGTGCCAGCAGCGTAGGGGGTCTTGGGGATGAGCAGTTCTTC
>few|TRBV3-1|TRBJ2-2|NA
CASSQDGGSGTGELFF
TGTGCCAGCAGCCAAGATGGGGGGTCGGGCACCGGGGAGCTGTTTTTT
>many|TRBV7-9|TRBJ1-4|TRBD1
CASSLSAWDSNEKLFF
TGTGCCAGCAGCTTAAGTGCGTGGGACAGTAATGAAAAACTGTTTTTT
>many|TRBV28|TRBJ2-2|NA
CASRPTGSTGELFF
TGTGCCAGCAGACCGACAGGATCCACCGGGGAGCTGTTTTTT